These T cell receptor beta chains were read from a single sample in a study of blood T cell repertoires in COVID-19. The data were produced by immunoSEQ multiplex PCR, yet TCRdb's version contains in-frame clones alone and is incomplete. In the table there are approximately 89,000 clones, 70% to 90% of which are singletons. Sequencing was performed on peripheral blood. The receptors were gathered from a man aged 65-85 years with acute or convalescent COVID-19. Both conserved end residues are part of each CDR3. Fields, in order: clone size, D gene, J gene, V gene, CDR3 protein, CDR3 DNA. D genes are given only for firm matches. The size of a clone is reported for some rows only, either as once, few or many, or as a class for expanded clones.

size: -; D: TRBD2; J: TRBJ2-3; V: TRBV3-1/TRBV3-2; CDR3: CASSPSPSGGSGGIDTQYF; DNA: TGTGCCAGCAGCCCATCCCCCTCAGGCGGTAGCGGGGGGATAGATACGCAGTATTTT
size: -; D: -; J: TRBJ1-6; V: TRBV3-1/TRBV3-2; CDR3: CASSPFRGPNVNSPLHF; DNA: TGTGCCAGCAGCCCCTTCAGGGGCCCCAATGTTAATTCACCCCTCCACTTT
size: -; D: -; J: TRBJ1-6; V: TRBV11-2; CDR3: CASSLAAGNSPLHF; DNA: TGTGCCAGCAGCTTAGCTGCCGGGAATTCACCCCTCCACTTT
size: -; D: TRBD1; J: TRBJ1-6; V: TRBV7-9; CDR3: CASSPVRDSFNSPLHF; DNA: TGTGCCAGCAGCCCAGTCCGGGACAGTTTTAATTCACCCCTCCACTTT
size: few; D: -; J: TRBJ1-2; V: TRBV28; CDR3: CATRQGGYTF; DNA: TGTGCCACCCGCCAGGGCGGCTACACCTTC
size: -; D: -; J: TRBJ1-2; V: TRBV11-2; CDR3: CASSLVGEYGYTF; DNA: TGTGCCAGCAGCTTAGTGGGAGAGTATGGCTACACCTTC
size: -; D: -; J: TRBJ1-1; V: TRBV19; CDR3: CATMHRVNTEAFF; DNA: TGTGCCACAATGCACAGGGTGAACACTGAAGCTTTCTTT
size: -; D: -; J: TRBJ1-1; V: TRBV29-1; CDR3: CSVVSQGSWALHF; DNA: TGCAGCGTTGTAAGTCAGGGTAGTTGGGCACTCCATTTT
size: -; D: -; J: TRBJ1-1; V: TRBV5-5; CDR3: CASSFLSGFTEAFF; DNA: TGTGCCAGCAGCTTCCTTTCAGGGTTCACTGAAGCTTTCTTT
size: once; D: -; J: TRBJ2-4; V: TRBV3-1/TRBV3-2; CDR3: CASSQESRDIQYF; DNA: TGTGCCAGCAGCCAAGAAAGTAGAGACATTCAGTACTTC
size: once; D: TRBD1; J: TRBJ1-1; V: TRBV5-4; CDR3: CASMTGDFNTEAFF; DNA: TGTGCCAGCATGACAGGGGATTTTAACACTGAAGCTTTCTTT
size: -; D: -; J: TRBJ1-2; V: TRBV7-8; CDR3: CASSLTRSPYGYTF; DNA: TGTGCCAGCAGCTTAACTAGATCTCCATATGGCTACACCTTC
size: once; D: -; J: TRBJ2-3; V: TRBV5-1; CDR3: CASSSDGHGTDTQYF; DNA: TGCGCCAGCAGCTCGGACGGACATGGGACAGATACGCAGTATTTT
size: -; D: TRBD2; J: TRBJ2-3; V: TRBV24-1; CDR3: CATSDFAGREDTQYF; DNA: TGTGCCACCAGTGATTTTGCAGGGAGGGAGGATACGCAGTATTTT
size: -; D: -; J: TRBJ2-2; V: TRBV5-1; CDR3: CASSYGHTANTGELFF; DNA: TGCGCCAGCAGCTACGGACACACTGCGAACACCGGGGAGCTGTTTTTT
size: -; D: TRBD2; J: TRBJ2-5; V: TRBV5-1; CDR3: CASSLDGTSGGVGTQYF; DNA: TGCGCCAGCAGCTTGGACGGGACTAGCGGGGGGGTCGGGACCCAGTACTTC
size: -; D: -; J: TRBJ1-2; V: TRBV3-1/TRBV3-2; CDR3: CASSQTGGLNYGYTF; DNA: TGTGCCAGCAGCCAGACGGGGGGGCTGAACTATGGCTACACCTTC
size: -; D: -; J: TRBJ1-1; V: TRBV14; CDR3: CASSQRPITGTEAFF; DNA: TGTGCCAGCAGCCAAAGGCCGATTACGGGCACTGAAGCTTTCTTT